This TCR beta chain was identified during a study of cytomegalovirus exposure and HLA in healthy donors. The wider study: Around 85 million unique TCR sequences came from HLA-typed donors in an early release.

Donors sampled were nominally healthy, though unrecorded immune exposures were likely. Use of 60 Vbeta and 13 Jbeta primers characterized the PCR. Assay: immunoSEQ multiplex PCR; the TCRdb copy retains only in-frame clones and omits some. The data contain about 200,000 clones, approximately 80% of them singletons. This clone has a handful of counts. Antigen specificity is unknown. Study-wide results and limits: Among the CMV-associated chains, three were confirmed in vitro as specific for CMV antigens. Some V segments, TRBV6-2 and TRBV6-3 among them, were indistinguishable and were therefore excluded.

CDR3 length: 15 residues. Germline V lookup: CDR1 ENHRY, CDR2 SYGVKD. V was pared by 3 bases and J by 0 bases, with 4 bases of the junction left unmatched. Sequencing was done on a sample of PBMCs. The genes are TRBV10-3 and TRBJ2-7; 8 bases map to TRBD2. This sequence was found in a boy aged 2 to 10 in good health and CMV-seronegative. The CDR3 region has the DNA TGTGCCATCAGTGACATAGCGGGGAGCTCCTACGAGCAGTACTTC. It is translated as CAISDIAGSSYEQYF.